This T cell receptor beta chain stems from a study of identical twins. A universal primer site came from template switching; cDNA carried unique molecular identifiers. Via MiXCR, TCRdb re-called the 5' RACE reads, giving one row per CDR3 protein. The sample lists 310,000 or so distinct CDR3 sequences, more than 8% seen once, with roughly 7% in the top ten. V was clipped by 6 bases and J by 4 bases, with 19 bases between them. This CDR3 region has 15 residues. The table lists this clonotype with a few counts. This sample also appeared in a second study, on yellow fever vaccine responses in identical twins.

The rearrangement links TRBV12-3 or TRBV12-4 to TRBJ2-7; tentative D call: TRBD1 (6 bases). Sequenced material: CD8+ T cells sorted from blood. The origin of this receptor is a woman aged 18 to 35 in good health. DNA of the CDR3: TGTGCCAGCAGCTCGACAGGCCCAGGCCTGTACGAGCAGTACTTC. This sequence encodes CASSSTGPGLYEQYF.